Reported below is one T cell receptor (beta chain). This record belongs to a study of blood T cell repertoires in COVID-19. Turning to the study itself: Acute-phase and convalescent COVID-19 samples originated in the United States, Italy and Spain.

Libraries were prepared by immunoSEQ multiplex PCR; TCRdb keeps only in-frame clonotypes and omits some of them. The sample includes 200,000 to 250,000 clones, 80% to 90% of them seen just once. Germline V CDR1 and CDR2: MNHEY, SVGAGI. Between the trimmed V and J ends, which lost 4 bases and 5 bases, there was a span of 12 bases. This CDR3 region has 15 residues. Sequencing was done on a sample of peripheral blood. The chain recombines TRBV6-5 with TRBJ1-6, with unresolved D. The TCR sequence derives from a man younger than 30 with active or convalescent COVID-19. The chain's CDR3 is CASSFGLTNNSPLHF. CDR3 bases: TGTGCCAGCAGTTTCGGACTGACCAATAATTCACCCCTCCACTTT.